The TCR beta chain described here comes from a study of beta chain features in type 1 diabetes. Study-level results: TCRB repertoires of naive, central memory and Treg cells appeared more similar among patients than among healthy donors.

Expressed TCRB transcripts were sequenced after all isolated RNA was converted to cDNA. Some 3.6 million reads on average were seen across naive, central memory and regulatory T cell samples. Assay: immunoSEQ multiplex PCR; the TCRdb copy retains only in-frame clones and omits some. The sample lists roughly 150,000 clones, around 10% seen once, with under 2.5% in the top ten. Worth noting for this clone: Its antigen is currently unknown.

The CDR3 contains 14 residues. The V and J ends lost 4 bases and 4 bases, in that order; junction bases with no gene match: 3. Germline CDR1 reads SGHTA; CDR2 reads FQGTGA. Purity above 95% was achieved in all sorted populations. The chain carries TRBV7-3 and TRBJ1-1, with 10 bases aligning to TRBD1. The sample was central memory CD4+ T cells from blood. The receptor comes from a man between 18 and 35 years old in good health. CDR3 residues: CASSWTGGSTEAFF. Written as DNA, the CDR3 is TGTGCCAGCAGCTGGACAGGGGGAAGCACTGAAGCTTTCTTT.